This TCR beta chain was recovered during a study of T cells in Graves' hyperthyroidism and ophthalmopathy. The source material, RNA transcripts, was used to amplify TCR beta CDR3 regions. Using the HTBI primer set, a first-round RT-PCR was run on the TCR CDR3. One entry per CDR3 protein results from TCRdb running MiXCR on the multiplex PCR reads. The profile shows fewer than 400,000 distinct CDR3 sequences, about 14% of them singletons. Germline V lookup: CDR1 MDHEN, CDR2 SYDVKM. The length of the CDR3 is 15 residues. V was pared by 8 bases and J by 6 bases, with 12 bases of the junction left unmatched. Individuals with ophthalmopathy presented a Clinical Activity Score of at least 3, a NOSPECS grade of at least 4 and a duration under 3 months. Patients were excluded for uncontrolled infection, other autoimmune disease, pregnancy or lactation.

The sequence derives from a man aged 45 to 65 with Graves' ophthalmopathy. This chain joins TRBV28 and TRBJ2-5; 10 nucleotides match TRBD1. The sequenced sample consisted of blood. The CDR3 region is CASRTTGGASKTQYF. CDR3 in DNA: TGTGCCAGCCGAACGACAGGGGGCGCGTCGAAGACCCAGTACTTC.